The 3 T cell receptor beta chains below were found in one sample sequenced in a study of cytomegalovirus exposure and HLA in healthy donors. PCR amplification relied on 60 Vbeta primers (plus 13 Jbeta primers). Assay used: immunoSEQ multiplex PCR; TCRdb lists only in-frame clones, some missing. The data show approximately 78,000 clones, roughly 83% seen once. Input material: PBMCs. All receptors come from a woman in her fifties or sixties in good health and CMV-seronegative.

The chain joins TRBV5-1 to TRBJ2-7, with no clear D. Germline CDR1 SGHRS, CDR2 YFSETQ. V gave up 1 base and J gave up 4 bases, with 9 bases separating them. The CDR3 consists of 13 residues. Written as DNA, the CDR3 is TGCGCCAGCAGCTTGTGGCAGGAATACGAGCAGTACTTC. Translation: CASSLWQEYEQYF.

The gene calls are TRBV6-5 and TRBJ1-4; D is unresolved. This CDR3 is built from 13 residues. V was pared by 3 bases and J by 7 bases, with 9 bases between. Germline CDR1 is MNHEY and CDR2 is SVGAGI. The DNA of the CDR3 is TGTGCCAGCAGTTATACGGGTACTGAAAAACTGTTTTTT. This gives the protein CASSYTGTEKLFF.

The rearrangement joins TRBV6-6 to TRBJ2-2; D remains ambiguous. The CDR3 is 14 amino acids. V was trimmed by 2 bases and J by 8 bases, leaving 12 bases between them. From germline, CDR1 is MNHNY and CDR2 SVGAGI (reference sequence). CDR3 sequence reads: CASSYVKETGELFF. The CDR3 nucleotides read TGTGCCAGCAGTTACGTCAAGGAGACTGGGGAGCTGTTTTTT.